This TCR beta chain is from a study of blood T cell repertoires in COVID-19. Study-wide context: Sources were T cells, B-cell-depleted T cells, or PBMCs; the material itself was cDNA or gDNA.

The method was immunoSEQ multiplex PCR; TCRdb's version includes in-frame clones alone and lacks a portion of them. Of roughly 120,000 clones in the sample, around three quarters were seen once. CDR1 and CDR2 from the germline V gene are SGHTA and FQGNSA. V lost 4 bases and J lost 13; bases outside the gene matches: 8. The CDR3 is 12 residues long. The material sequenced was peripheral blood. The receptor's source is a man between 65 and 79 years old with acute or convalescent COVID-19. V and J are TRBV7-2 and TRBJ2-7; 9 bases match TRBD2. The CDR3 loop reads CASSYTTSGFYF. In DNA form, the CDR3 reads TGTGCCAGCAGCTACACGACTAGCGGATTTTACTTC.